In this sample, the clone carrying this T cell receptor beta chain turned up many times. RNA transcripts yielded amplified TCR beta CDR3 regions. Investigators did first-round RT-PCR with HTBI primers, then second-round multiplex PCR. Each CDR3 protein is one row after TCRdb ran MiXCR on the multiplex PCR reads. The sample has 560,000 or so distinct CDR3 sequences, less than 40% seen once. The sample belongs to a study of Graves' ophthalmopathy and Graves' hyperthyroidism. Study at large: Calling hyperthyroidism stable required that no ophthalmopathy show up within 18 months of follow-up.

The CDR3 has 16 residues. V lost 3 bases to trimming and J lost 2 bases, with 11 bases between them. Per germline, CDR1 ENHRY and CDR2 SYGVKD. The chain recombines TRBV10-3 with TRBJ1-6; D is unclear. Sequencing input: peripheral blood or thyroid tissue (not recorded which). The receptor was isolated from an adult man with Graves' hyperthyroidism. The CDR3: CAISEVAVAYNSPLHF. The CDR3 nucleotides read TGTGCCATCAGTGAAGTCGCCGTAGCCTATAATTCACCCCTCCACTTT.